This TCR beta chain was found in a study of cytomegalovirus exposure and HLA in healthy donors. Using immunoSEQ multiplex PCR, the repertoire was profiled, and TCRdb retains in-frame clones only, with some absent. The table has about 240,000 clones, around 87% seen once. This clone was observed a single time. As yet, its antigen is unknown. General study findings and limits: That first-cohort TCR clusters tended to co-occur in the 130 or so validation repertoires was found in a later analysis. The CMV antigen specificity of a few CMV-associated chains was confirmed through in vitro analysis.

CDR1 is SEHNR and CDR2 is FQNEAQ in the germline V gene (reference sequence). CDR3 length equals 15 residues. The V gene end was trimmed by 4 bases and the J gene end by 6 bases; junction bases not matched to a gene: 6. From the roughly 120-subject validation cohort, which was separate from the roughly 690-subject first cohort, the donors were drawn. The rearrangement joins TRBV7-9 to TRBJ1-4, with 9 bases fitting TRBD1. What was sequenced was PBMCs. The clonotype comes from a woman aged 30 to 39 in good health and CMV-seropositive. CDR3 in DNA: TGTGCCAGCAGCTCTAGACAGGGGGTCTATGAAAAACTGTTTTTT. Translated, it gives CASSSRQGVYEKLFF.